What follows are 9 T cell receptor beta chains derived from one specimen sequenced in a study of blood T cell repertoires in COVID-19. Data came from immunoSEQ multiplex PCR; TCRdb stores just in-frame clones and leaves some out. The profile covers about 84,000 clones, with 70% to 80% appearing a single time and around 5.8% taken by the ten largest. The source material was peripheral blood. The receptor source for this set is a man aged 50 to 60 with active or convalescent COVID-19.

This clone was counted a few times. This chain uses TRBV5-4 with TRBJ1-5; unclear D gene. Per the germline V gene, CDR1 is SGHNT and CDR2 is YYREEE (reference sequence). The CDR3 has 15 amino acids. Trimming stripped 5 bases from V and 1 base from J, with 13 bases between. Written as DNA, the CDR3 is TGTGCCAGCAGTCCCAGCCCCGGGAGCAATCAGCCCCAGCATTTT. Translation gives CASSPSPGSNQPQHF.

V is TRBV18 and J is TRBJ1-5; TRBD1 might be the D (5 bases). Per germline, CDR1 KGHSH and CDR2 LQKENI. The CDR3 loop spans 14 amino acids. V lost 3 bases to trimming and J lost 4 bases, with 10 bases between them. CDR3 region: CASSPDSSNQPQHF. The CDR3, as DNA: TGTGCCAGCTCACCCGACAGCTCGAATCAGCCCCAGCATTTT.

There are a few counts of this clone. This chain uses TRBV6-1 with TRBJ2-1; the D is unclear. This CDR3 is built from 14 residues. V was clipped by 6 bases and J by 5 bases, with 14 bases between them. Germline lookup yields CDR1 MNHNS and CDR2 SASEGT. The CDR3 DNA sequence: TGTGCCAGCAGCAGGTCATTGAGTAACAATGAGCAGTTCTTC. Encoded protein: CASSRSLSNNEQFF.

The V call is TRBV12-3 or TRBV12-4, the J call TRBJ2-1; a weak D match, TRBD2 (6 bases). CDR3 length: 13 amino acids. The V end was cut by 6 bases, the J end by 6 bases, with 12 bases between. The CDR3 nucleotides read TGTGCCAGCAGCCGACTGGGGGGCAATGAGCAGTTCTTC. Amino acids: CASSRLGGNEQFF.

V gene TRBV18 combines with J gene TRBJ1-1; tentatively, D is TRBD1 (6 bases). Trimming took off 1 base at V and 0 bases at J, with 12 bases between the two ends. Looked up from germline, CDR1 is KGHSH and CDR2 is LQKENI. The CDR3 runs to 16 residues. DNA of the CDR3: TGTGCCAGCTCACCACTCGCGGACAGAATGAACACTGAAGCTTTCTTT. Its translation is CASSPLADRMNTEAFF.

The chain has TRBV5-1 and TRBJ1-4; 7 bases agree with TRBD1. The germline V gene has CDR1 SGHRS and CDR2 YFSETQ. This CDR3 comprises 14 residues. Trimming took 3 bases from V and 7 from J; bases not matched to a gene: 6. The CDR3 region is CASSSRAGGEKLFF. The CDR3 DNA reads TGCGCCAGCAGCTCAAGGGCAGGGGGTGAAAAACTGTTTTTT.

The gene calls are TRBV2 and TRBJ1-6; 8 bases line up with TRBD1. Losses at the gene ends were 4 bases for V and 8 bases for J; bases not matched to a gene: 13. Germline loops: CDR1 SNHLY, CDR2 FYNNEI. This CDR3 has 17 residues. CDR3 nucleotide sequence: TGTGCCAGCAGTGCCCAAGCCGGACAGGGATCTTATTCACCCCTCCACTTT. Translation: CASSAQAGQGSYSPLHF.

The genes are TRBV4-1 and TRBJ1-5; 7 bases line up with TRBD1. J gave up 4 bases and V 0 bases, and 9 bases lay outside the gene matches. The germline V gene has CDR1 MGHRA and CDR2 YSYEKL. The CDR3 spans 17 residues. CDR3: CASSQENPPGGNQPQHF. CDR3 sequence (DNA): TGCGCCAGCAGCCAAGAGAATCCTCCAGGGGGGAATCAGCCCCAGCATTTT.

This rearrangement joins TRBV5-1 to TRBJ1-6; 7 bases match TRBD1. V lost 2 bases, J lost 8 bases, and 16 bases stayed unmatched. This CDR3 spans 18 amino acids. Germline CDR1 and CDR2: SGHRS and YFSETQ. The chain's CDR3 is CASSLIGGTGTDHSPLHF. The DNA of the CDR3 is TGCGCCAGCAGCTTAATCGGGGGAACCGGGACAGACCATTCACCCCTCCACTTT.